Listed below are T cell receptor beta chains from one sample, sequenced in a study of CD8 T cells in ankylosing spondylitis. TCRdb used MiXCR to reprocess the 5' RACE reads, holding one entry per CDR3 protein. The table shows 340,000 or so distinct CDR3 sequences, with about 14% occurring only once. Material for sequencing was blood, either unsorted or a sorted T cell fraction (not recorded which). The origin of the receptors is a male donor with ankylosing spondylitis or in good health (not recorded which). Each CDR3 is given with its conserved first and last residue. The D gene is left open where the match is weak. Part of the rows lack a size; the others show once, few, many or a class for expanded clones.

cdr3_aa	cdr3_nt	v_call	clone_size	j_call	d_call
CASSLGEASGYEQYF	TGTGCCAGCAGTTTGGGAGAGGCTAGTGGCTACGAGCAGTACTTC	TRBV12-3/TRBV12-4	few	TRBJ2-7	.
CATSNRRDGTEAFF	TGTGCCACCAGCAATCGGCGGGATGGTACTGAAGCTTTCTTT	TRBV15	many	TRBJ1-1	.
CASSLASNTEAFF	TGCGCCAGCAGCTTGGCCTCGAACACTGAAGCTTTCTTT	TRBV5-1	many	TRBJ1-1	.
CASGLRGGLTDTQYF	TGTGCCAGCGGCCTACGAGGGGGCTTGACAGATACGCAGTATTTT	TRBV2	few	TRBJ2-3	TRBD1
CASSTPAGADTQYF	TGTGCCAGCAGCACCCCCGCGGGGGCAGATACGCAGTATTTT	TRBV7-2	.	TRBJ2-3	TRBD2
CASRGRGLEDTQYF	TGTGCCAGCAGAGGGCGGGGGTTGGAAGATACGCAGTATTTT	TRBV12-3/TRBV12-4	few	TRBJ2-3	TRBD2
CASTTGTGGMVRQYF	TGTGCCAGCACCACCGGGACAGGGGGTATGGTTAGGCAGTACTTC	TRBV6-1	few	TRBJ2-7	TRBD1
CASSFGGLVYGYTF	TGTGCCAGCAGTTTTGGGGGGCTGGTCTATGGCTACACCTTC	TRBV12-3/TRBV12-4	.	TRBJ1-2	.
CASSPQPISYEQYF	TGTGCCAGCAGTCCCCAACCCATCTCCTACGAGCAGTACTTC	TRBV12-3/TRBV12-4	few	TRBJ2-7	.
CSAIRDRDNYGYTF	TGCAGTGCTATCCGGGACAGGGACAACTATGGCTACACCTTC	TRBV20-1	few	TRBJ1-2	TRBD1
CASSLAASETYEQYF	TGCGCCAGCAGCTTGGCCGCTAGCGAGACCTACGAGCAGTACTTC	TRBV5-1	few	TRBJ2-7	.
CSARDDRSIYEQYF	TGCAGTGCTAGAGATGACAGGTCGATTTACGAGCAGTACTTC	TRBV20-1	few	TRBJ2-7	.
CASSFSGVGSYEQYF	TGTGCCAGCAGCTTCAGCGGGGTGGGATCCTACGAGCAGTACTTC	TRBV12-3/TRBV12-4	few	TRBJ2-7	TRBD2
CAIRLGLGTDTQYF	TGTGCCATCCGCCTGGGGCTGGGCACAGATACGCAGTATTTT	TRBV10-3	.	TRBJ2-3	.
CASSYSGGFSSYNEQFF	TGTGCCAGCTCATACAGCGGGGGGTTCAGCTCCTACAATGAGCAGTTCTTC	TRBV18	.	TRBJ2-1	TRBD2
CASSVAGGRAVNEQFF	TGTGCCAGCAGCGTAGCAGGCGGGAGGGCGGTAAATGAGCAGTTCTTC	TRBV9	.	TRBJ2-1	TRBD2
CASSLPGNEAFF	TGCGCCAGCAGCTTGCCGGGAAATGAAGCTTTCTTT	TRBV5-1	many	TRBJ1-1	.
CSVRTSGSVGEQFF	TGCAGCGTGCGGACTAGCGGGAGCGTTGGTGAGCAGTTCTTC	TRBV29-1	few	TRBJ2-1	TRBD2
CASSEVPGPYEQYF	TGTGCCAGCAGTGAAGTACCGGGTCCCTACGAGCAGTACTTC	TRBV6-1	.	TRBJ2-7	.
CASSLVWTGGTEAFF	TGCGCCAGCAGCTTGGTATGGACGGGGGGCACTGAAGCTTTCTTT	TRBV5-1	.	TRBJ1-1	.
CASKLAGFGNYNEQFF	TGTGCCAGCAAACTAGCGGGATTCGGGAACTACAATGAGCAGTTCTTC	TRBV11-2	.	TRBJ2-1	TRBD2
CASSRGEDTEAFF	TGTGCCAGCAGTAGGGGAGAAGACACTGAAGCTTTCTTT	TRBV25-1	.	TRBJ1-1	.
CASRSGGHNEQYF	TGTGCCAGCCGCTCTGGGGGGCACAACGAGCAGTACTTC	TRBV27	.	TRBJ2-7	.
CASSPGTGGQEKLFF	TGTGCCAGCAGCCCTGGGACAGGGGGCCAAGAAAAACTGTTTTTT	TRBV3-1	many	TRBJ1-4	TRBD1
CASSRARLNTEAFF	TGTGCCAGCAGCAGAGCGAGGTTAAACACTGAAGCTTTCTTT	TRBV7-8	.	TRBJ1-1	.
CATRGGSYEQYF	TGTGCCACCAGGGGGGGGTCCTACGAGCAGTACTTC	TRBV2	.	TRBJ2-7	.
CASSQEDSGRVSGELFF	TGTGCCAGCAGCCAAGAGGATAGCGGGAGAGTCTCCGGGGAGCTGTTTTTT	TRBV4-2	.	TRBJ2-2	TRBD2
CSVVGLAGGDGEQFF	TGCAGCGTTGTGGGACTAGCGGGAGGAGATGGGGAGCAGTTCTTC	TRBV29-1	.	TRBJ2-1	TRBD2
CASSALTSYEQYF	TGCGCCAGCAGCGCCCTTACGTCCTACGAGCAGTACTTC	TRBV5-1	.	TRBJ2-7	.
CASATTRAFF	TGTGCCAGCGCCACTACTCGGGCTTTCTTT	TRBV11-2	.	TRBJ1-1	.
CASSWTSGSTDTQYF	TGTGCCAGCAGTTGGACTAGCGGTAGCACAGATACGCAGTATTTT	TRBV7-2	.	TRBJ2-3	TRBD2
CARHVRGRNTEAFF	TGTGCCAGACACGTCAGGGGGAGAAACACTGAAGCTTTCTTT	TRBV6-4	few	TRBJ1-1	TRBD1
CSARDDSRGEQFF	TGCAGTGCTAGAGATGATAGTCGGGGTGAGCAGTTCTTC	TRBV20-1	.	TRBJ2-1	.
CSSGQGARSEQFF	TGCAGCTCGGGACAGGGGGCGCGGAGTGAGCAGTTCTTC	TRBV29-1	.	TRBJ2-1	TRBD1
CASSQSGGGTDTQYF	TGTGCCAGCAGTCAAAGCGGGGGGGGCACAGATACGCAGTATTTT	TRBV12-3/TRBV12-4	.	TRBJ2-3	TRBD2
CASSGGRSDTQYF	TGTGCCAGCAGCGGCGGAAGGTCAGATACGCAGTATTTT	TRBV7-2	.	TRBJ2-3	.
CASSWPVGSSTDTQYF	TGTGCCAGCAGCTGGCCTGTTGGGTCTAGCACAGATACGCAGTATTTT	TRBV7-9	few	TRBJ2-3	.
CASSPTGLVSVEQYF	TGTGCCAGCAGCCCTACGGGACTAGTGAGTGTCGAGCAGTACTTC	TRBV5-8	.	TRBJ2-7	TRBD2
CASSPDTGVTQYF	TGTGCCAGCAGCCCCGACACGGGGGTTACGCAGTATTTT	TRBV7-9	few	TRBJ2-3	.
CSAQRHPDTDTQYF	TGCAGTGCTCAGAGACACCCCGACACAGATACGCAGTATTTT	TRBV20-1	few	TRBJ2-3	.
CASTLRTGLAGPGELFF	TGTGCCAGCACCCTCAGGACGGGACTAGCGGGGCCCGGGGAGCTGTTTTTT	TRBV7-2	few	TRBJ2-2	TRBD2
CSASAPWETQYF	TGCAGTGCTAGTGCTCCCTGGGAGACCCAGTACTTC	TRBV20-1	few	TRBJ2-5	.
CASPPGVRSYEQYF	TGCGCCAGCCCTCCCGGGGTGAGGTCCTACGAGCAGTACTTC	TRBV5-1	few	TRBJ2-7	.
CASSEHEGQGAQFF	TGTGCCAGCAGCGAACACGAGGGACAGGGGGCGCAGTTCTTC	TRBV9	.	TRBJ2-1	TRBD1
CASSLRGGDEKLFF	TGTGCCAGCAGCCTTCGGGGGGGAGACGAAAAACTGTTTTTT	TRBV7-9	.	TRBJ1-4	.
CASSSGLAGQNTGELFF	TGCGCCAGCAGCTCTGGACTAGCGGGCCAGAACACCGGGGAGCTGTTTTTT	TRBV5-1	few	TRBJ2-2	TRBD2
CSASPRTGGGYTF	TGCAGTGCTAGTCCCAGAACGGGTGGGGGCTACACCTTC	TRBV20-1	few	TRBJ1-2	.
CASSLSGGGADTQYF	TGCGCCAGCAGCCTTAGCGGGGGCGGGGCAGATACGCAGTATTTT	TRBV5-1	.	TRBJ2-3	TRBD2
CASSPRDTQGAFF	TGTGCCAGCAGTCCCCGGGACACTCAGGGAGCTTTCTTT	TRBV12-3/TRBV12-4	.	TRBJ1-1	.
CASSFVEGGATDTQYF	TGTGCCAGCAGCTTTGTGGAGGGAGGGGCCACAGATACGCAGTATTTT	TRBV7-9	many	TRBJ2-3	TRBD2
CASLRDMDTEAFF	TGTGCCAGCCTTAGGGATATGGACACTGAAGCTTTCTTT	TRBV12-3/TRBV12-4	.	TRBJ1-1	.
CASSFIQENTEAFF	TGCGCCAGCAGCTTTATACAGGAGAACACTGAAGCTTTCTTT	TRBV5-1	few	TRBJ1-1	.
CASSAKGRVNTEAFF	TGTGCCAGCAGCGCAAAGGGGAGGGTGAACACTGAAGCTTTCTTT	TRBV9	.	TRBJ1-1	.
CASSPYNLNQPQHF	TGTGCCAGCAGCCCATACAATCTCAATCAGCCCCAGCATTTT	TRBV7-2	many	TRBJ1-5	.
CASSQDAWETQYF	TGTGCCAGCAGCCAAGATGCCTGGGAGACCCAGTACTTC	TRBV4-2	many	TRBJ2-5	.
CASSQEFPGLRETFF	TGCGCCAGCAGCCAAGAATTTCCGGGACTACGGGAAACTTTCTTT	TRBV4-1	many	TRBJ1-1	.
CSVKTPPFPDTQYF	TGCAGTGTCAAGACCCCGCCATTTCCAGATACGCAGTATTTT	TRBV20-1	many	TRBJ2-3	.
CASTRDRGPYEKLFF	TGTGCCAGCACCCGGGACAGGGGCCCCTATGAAAAACTGTTTTTT	TRBV2	few	TRBJ1-4	TRBD1